This entry describes one T cell receptor (beta chain). This receptor's antigen is unknown. No qualities accompany the bases; no much larger clone lies one base away. The cysteine opens and the phenylalanine closes a CDR3 of 13 amino acids. Only the CDR3 portion is preserved as DNA: 39 bases, with reading frame beginning at the first base. CDR1 MDHEN and CDR2 SYDVKM are derived from the germline V gene. V loses 2 bases of germline sequence and J loses 4 bases, and the interval between the two ends is 8 bases. TCR CDR3 regions were amplified from genomic DNA by multiplex PCR using the deep immunoSEQ assay. Extracted genomic DNA from each cell subset was spread evenly across all wells of several immunoSEQ 96-well plates, with each plate serving as a replicate. For sorted subsets, around 200 ng genomic DNA, equal to approximately 30,000 T cell genomes, was loaded into each replicate PCR. Purified libraries were measured with a Qubit 3.0 fluorometer, size-checked on a Bioanalyzer 2100, and measured again with the KAPA Library Quantification kit. A separate single-read 150-cycle Illumina NextSeq 550 flow cell was used to sequence each immunoSEQ 96-well plate. The paper's processing steps were these. Because the immunoSEQ output included only junctional sequences and no quality scores, the filtering could not be the same as the filtering used for full-length reads. Sequences were annotated with PyIR, a Python wrapper for IgBLAST v1.9, and V/J genes and CDR3 were assigned using IMGT germline references. Any read was removed if the V/J assignment was weak (E-value above 1e-6), the CDR3 was missing, or the read contained stop codons, out-of-frame junctions, or ambiguous translated residues. V3J clonotypes were defined as sequences sharing the same inferred V gene, J gene, and CDR3 amino acid sequence. To compute the percentage overlap between repertoires, the number of shared unique clonotypes was divided by the size of the smaller repertoire. Richness of each repertoire was evaluated using RTK rarefaction, the Chao1 estimator, and Recon v2.1 estimates of unobserved clonotypes. Generation probabilities for all TCRbeta clonotypes obtained by the gDNA method from a handful of donors were computed using OLGA. TCRdb's version of the immuneACCESS table is confined to in-frame rearrangements and falls short of the full clone set. An unresolved V gene accounts for under half of the shortfall where checked; the remainder is of unknown origin. D and trimming come from the DNA, and the V and J calls and clone size come from that table. This sample holds about 820,000 clones; 92% were observed only once. The ten most abundant clones make up nearly 25% of the sample.

This sample was included in a study of shared clonotypes between healthy human individuals (dated by TCRdb to the early 2020s). About the full investigation: A couple of women and three men aged 18 to 49 years were included in the cohort. To estimate repertoire size and how much clonotypes are shared between individuals, the study performed deep sequencing of blood TCR repertoires from 4 to 6 healthy adults. To increase sequencing depth and limit assay-specific biases, TCR repertoire library preparation and sequencing were carried out by different laboratories using diverse techniques. For each donor, CD4 naive and CD4 memory were each given three plates, CD8 naive was given two plates, and CD8 memory was given one plate. Per donor, leukapheresis produced somewhere between about 0.9 and 9 billion PBMCs.

Study-level results and caveats: The genetic and exposure-history diversity represented was limited by the small number of donors. Larger estimated clonotype richness was generally found for naive subsets than for memory subsets. Sampling was restricted to blood, and TCR repertoires in tissues likely differ from the TCR repertoires found in blood. About 4.5% of naive CD4, 3% to 3.5% of naive CD8, approximately 2% of memory CD4, and about 0.4% of memory CD8 clonotypes were shared across a handful of donors. Incomplete sequencing was indicated by rarefaction of sorted-subset datasets, despite the large sequencing depth. Compared with non-shared clonotypes, clonotypes shared by all four sorted-subset donors had higher generation probabilities. Pairwise subsampling led to the expectation that sequencing depth would affect the degree of clonotype sharing among donors.

CD8 naive samples were obtained by positive selection for CCR7 among CD45RO-negative cells, yielding a CD45RA+CCR7+ population from which TemRA cells were excluded. Donors were healthy HIV-negative adults with no recently reported acute infections or vaccinations. All donors were Caucasian adults living in Nashville, Tennessee, USA. Blood was collected by leukapheresis, and PBMCs were isolated by Ficoll-Histopaque density gradient centrifugation and then cryopreserved in liquid nitrogen vapor phase. Analytical flow cytometry was used to check the purity and quantity of each magnetically sorted T cell population. Genomic DNA was isolated from every sorted fraction and measured by UV absorbance on a Nanodrop 2000c.

The sequence links TRBV28 to TRBJ1-2, with a tentative D gene TRBD1 over 6 matching bases. Sequencing was carried out using naive CD8+ T cells sorted from blood. Interpreted using the paper, the cell subset or site label stands for: CD45RA+CCR7+. The TCR was taken from a man aged 25-45 years in good health. This receptor carries the CDR3 CASSLVTGYGYTF. Here is the DNA: TGTGCCAGCAGTTTAGTGACAGGCTATGGCTACACCTTC.